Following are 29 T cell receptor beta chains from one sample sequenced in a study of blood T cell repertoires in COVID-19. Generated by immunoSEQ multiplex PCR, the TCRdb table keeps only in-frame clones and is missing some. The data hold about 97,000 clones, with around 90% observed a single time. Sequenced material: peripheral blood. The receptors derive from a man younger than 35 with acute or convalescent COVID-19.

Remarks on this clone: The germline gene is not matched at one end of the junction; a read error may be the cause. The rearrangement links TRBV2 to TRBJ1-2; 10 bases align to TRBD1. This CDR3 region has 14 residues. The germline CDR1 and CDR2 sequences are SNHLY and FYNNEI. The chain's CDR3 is CASCDRGLGGGYTF. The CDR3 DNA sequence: TGTGCCAGCTGTGACAGGGGGCTAGGGGGTGGCTACACCTTC.

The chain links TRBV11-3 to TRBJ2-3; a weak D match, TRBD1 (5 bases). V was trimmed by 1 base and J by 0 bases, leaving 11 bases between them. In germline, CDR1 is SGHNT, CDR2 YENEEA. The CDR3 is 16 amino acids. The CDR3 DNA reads TGTGCCAGCAGCTTAGTGCTCAGGGTGAGCACAGATACGCAGTATTTT. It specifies CASSLVLRVSTDTQYF. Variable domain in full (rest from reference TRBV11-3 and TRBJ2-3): EAGVVQSPRYKIIEKKQPVAFWCNPISGHNTLYWYLQNLGQGPELLIRYENEEAVDDSQLPKDRFSAERLKGVDSTLKIQPAELGDSAVYLCASSLVLRVSTDTQYFGPGTRLTVL.

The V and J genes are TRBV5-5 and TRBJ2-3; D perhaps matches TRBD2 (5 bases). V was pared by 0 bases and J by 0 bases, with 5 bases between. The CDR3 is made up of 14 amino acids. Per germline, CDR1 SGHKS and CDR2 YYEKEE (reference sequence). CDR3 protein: CASSLGGSTDTQYF. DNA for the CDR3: TGTGCCAGCAGCTTGGGCGGGAGCACAGATACGCAGTATTTT.

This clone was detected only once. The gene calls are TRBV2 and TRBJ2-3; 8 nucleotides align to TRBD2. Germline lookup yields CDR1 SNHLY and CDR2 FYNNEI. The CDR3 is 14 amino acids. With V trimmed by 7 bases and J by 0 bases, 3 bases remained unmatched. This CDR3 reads CASKGGGSTDTQYF. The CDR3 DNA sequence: TGTGCCAGCAAAGGCGGGGGGAGCACAGATACGCAGTATTTT.

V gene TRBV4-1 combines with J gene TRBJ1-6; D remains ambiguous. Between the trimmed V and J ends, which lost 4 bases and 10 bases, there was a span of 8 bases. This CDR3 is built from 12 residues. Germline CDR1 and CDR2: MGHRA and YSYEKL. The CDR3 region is CASSRIGSPLHF. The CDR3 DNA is TGCGCCAGCAGCCGTATTGGCTCACCCCTCCACTTT.

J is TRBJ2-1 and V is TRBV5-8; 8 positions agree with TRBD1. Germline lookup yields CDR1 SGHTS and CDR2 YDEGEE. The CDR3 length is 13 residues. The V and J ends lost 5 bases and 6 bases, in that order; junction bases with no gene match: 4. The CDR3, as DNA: TGTGCCAGCAGGACAGGGGTATTCAATGAGCAGTTCTTC. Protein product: CASRTGVFNEQFF.

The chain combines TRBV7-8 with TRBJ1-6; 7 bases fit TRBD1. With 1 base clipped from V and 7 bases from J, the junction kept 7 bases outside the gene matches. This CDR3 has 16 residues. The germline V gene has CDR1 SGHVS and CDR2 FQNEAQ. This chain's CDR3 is CASSLGSGTANSPLHF. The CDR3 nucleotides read TGTGCCAGCAGCTTAGGCTCCGGGACAGCAAATTCACCCCTCCACTTT.

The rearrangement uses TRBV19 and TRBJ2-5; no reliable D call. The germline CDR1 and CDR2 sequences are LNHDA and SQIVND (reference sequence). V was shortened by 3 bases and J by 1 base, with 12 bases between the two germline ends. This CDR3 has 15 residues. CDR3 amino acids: CASSIRPAGQETQYF. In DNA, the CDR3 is TGTGCCAGTAGTATTCGGCCGGCAGGCCAAGAGACCCAGTACTTC.

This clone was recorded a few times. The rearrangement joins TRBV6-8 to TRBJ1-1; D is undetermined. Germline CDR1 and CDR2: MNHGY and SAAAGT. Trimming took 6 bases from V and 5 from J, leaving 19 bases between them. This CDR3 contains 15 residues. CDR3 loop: CASSNAAREETEAFF. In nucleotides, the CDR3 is TGTGCCAGCAGCAATGCCGCGAGGGAAGAGACTGAAGCTTTCTTT.

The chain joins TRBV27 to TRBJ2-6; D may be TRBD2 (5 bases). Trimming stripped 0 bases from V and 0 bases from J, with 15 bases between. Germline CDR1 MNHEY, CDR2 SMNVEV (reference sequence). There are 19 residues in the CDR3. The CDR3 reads CASSLSRTLAGSGANVLTF. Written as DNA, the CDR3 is TGTGCCAGCAGTTTATCAAGGACCTTGGCGGGCTCTGGGGCCAACGTCCTGACTTTC.

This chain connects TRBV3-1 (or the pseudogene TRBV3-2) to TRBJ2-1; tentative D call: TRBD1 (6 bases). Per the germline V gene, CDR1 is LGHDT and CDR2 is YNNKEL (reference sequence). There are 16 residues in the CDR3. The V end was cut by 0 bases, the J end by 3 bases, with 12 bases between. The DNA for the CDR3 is TGTGCCAGCAGCCAAGACGAGGCAGGGGTCTACAATGAGCAGTTCTTC. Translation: CASSQDEAGVYNEQFF.

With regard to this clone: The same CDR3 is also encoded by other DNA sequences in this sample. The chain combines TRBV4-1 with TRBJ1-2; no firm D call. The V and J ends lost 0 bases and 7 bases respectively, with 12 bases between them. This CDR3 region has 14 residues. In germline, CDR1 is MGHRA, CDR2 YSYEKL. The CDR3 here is CASSQEAGLLGYTF. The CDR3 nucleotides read TGCGCCAGCAGCCAAGAAGCAGGTCTGCTTGGCTACACCTTC.

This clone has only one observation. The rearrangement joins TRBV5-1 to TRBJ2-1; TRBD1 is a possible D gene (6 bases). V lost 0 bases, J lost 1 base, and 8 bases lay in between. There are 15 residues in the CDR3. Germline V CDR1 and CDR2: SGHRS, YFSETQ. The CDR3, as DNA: TGCGCCAGCAGCTTGGTGCAGGGGTCCTACAATGAGCAGTTCTTC. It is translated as CASSLVQGSYNEQFF.

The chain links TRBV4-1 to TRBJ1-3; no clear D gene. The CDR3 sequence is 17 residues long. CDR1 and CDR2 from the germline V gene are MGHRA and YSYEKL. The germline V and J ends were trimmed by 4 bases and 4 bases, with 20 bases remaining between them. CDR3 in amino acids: CASSPLTGNSGGNTIYF. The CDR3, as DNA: TGCGCCAGCAGCCCCTTGACTGGCAACTCTGGAGGAAACACCATATATTTT.

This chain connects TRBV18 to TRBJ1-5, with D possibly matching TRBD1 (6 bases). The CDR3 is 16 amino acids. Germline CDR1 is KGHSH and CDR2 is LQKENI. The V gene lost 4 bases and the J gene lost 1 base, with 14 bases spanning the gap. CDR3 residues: CASSRVGALSNQPQHF. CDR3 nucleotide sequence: TGTGCCAGCTCACGGGTGGGGGCTTTGAGCAATCAGCCCCAGCATTTT.

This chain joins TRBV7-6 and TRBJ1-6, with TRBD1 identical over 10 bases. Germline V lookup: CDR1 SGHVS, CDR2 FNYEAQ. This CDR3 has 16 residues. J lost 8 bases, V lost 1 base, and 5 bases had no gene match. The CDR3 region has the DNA TGTGCCAGCAGCTTAGTGGGACAGGGGTGGGATTCACCCCTCCACTTT. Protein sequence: CASSLVGQGWDSPLHF. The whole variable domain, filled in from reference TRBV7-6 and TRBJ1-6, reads GAGVSQSPRYKVTKRGQDVALRCDPISGHVSLYWYRQALGQGPEFLTYFNYEAQQDKSGLPNDRFSAERPEGSISTLTIQRTEQRDSAMYRCASSLVGQGWDSPLHFGNGTRLTVT.

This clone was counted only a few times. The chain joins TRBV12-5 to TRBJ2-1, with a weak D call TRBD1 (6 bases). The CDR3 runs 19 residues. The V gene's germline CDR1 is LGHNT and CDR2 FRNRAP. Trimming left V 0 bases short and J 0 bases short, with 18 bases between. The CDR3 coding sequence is TGTGCTAGTGGTTTGGTTGGGTGGGGCGGACAGAGCTCCTACAATGAGCAGTTCTTC. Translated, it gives CASGLVGWGGQSSYNEQFF.

The CDR3 region has the DNA TGTGCCAGCAGCTCCAGGGGCACTGAAGCTTTCTTT. As protein: CASSSRGTEAFF. The rearrangement links TRBV7-9 to TRBJ1-1, with D perhaps matching TRBD1 (6 bases). Germline V gene data show CDR1 as SEHNR and CDR2 as FQNEAQ (reference sequence). Trimming cost V 4 bases and J 4 bases, with 7 bases left between them. This CDR3 is built from 12 residues.

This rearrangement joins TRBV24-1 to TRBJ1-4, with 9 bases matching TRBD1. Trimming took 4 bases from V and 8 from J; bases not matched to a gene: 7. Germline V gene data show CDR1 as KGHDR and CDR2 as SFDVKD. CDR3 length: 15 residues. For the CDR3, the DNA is TGTGCCACCAGTGACCCGACAGGGGGAGGAGAAAAACTGTTTTTT. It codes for CATSDPTGGGEKLFF.

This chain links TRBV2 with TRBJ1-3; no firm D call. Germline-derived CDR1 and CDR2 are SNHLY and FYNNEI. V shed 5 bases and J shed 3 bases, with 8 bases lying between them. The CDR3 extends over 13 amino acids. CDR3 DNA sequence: TGTGCCAGCAGTTCGAACTTTGGAAACACCATATATTTT. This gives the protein CASSSNFGNTIYF.

Here the CDR3 reads CASSEEEGSYYGYTF. The CDR3 nucleotides are TGTGCCAGCAGTGAAGAGGAGGGGTCGTACTATGGCTACACCTTC. V and J are TRBV6-1 and TRBJ1-2; D might be TRBD1 (5 bases). The ends were cut back, 1 base at V and 3 bases at J, with 12 bases in the middle. This CDR3 has 15 residues. Germline lookup yields CDR1 MNHNS and CDR2 SASEGT.

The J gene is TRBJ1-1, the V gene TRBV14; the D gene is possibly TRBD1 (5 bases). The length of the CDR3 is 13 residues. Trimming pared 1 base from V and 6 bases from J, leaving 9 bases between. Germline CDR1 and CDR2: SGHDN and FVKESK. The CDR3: CASSQGTGAEAFF. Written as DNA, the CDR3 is TGTGCCAGCAGCCAAGGTACGGGGGCTGAAGCTTTCTTT.

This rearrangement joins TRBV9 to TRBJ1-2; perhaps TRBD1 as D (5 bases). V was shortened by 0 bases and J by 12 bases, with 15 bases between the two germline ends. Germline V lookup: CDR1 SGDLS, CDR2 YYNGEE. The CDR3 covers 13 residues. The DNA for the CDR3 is TGTGCCAGCAGCGTAGCGGGTCAGGGAGGGGACACCTTC. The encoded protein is CASSVAGQGGDTF.

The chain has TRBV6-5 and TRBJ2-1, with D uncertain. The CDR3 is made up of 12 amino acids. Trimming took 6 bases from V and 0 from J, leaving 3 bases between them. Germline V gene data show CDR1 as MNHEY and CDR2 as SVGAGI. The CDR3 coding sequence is TGTGCCAGCAGCGTCTCCTACAATGAGCAGTTCTTC. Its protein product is CASSVSYNEQFF.

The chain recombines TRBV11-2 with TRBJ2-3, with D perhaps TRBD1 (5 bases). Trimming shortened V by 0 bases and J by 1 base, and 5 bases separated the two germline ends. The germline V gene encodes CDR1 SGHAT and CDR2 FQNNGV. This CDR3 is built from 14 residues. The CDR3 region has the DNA TGTGCCAGCAGCTTAGAAGGGGGCACAGATACGCAGTATTTT. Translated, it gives CASSLEGGTDTQYF.

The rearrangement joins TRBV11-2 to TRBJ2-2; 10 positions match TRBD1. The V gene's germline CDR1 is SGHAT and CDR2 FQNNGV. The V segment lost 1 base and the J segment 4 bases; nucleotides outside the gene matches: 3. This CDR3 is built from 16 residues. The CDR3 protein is CASSLAGQGGTGELFF. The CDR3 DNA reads TGTGCCAGCAGCTTAGCTGGACAGGGGGGCACCGGGGAGCTGTTTTTT.

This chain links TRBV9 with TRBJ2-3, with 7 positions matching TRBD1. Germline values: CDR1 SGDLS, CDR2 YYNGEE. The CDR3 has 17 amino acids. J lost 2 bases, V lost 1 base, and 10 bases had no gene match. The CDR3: CASSVRGQQINTDTQYF. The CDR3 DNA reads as TGTGCCAGCAGCGTACGGGGACAGCAAATCAACACAGATACGCAGTATTTT.

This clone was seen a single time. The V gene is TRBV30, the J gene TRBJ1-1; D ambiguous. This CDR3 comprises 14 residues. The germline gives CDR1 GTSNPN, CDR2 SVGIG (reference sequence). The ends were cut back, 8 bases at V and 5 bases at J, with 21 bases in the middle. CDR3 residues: CAGIGKGFGTEAFF. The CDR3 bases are TGTGCCGGTATCGGGAAAGGGTTCGGGACTGAAGCTTTCTTT.

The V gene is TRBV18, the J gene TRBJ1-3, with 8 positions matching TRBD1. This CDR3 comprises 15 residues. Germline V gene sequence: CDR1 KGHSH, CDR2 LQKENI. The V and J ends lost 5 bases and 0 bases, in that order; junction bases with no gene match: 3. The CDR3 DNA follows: TGTGCCAGCTCAAGACAGGGGACCTCTGGAAACACCATATATTTT. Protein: CASSRQGTSGNTIYF.